This TCR beta chain was found in a study of read filtering for tumor transcriptome and immune sequencing (dated by TCRdb to 2018 to 2020). Background for the entire study: The cohort had 17 male and approximately 15 female patients with a mean age of around 70 years, ranging from about 40 to 85. By revised international staging, 8 patients were R-ISS I, 15 to 20 were R-ISS II and 6 or 7 were R-ISS III. Whole-transcriptome libraries were prepared with the TruSeq RNA Access Library Prep Kit after DNase treatment. Per sample, about 4.05 to 10.27 million TCR-region mapped reads were obtained with IR-seq, compared with only roughly 75 to 1,400 with RNA-seq. Using the same bone marrow samples, the study compared TCR repertoires obtained by targeted immune repertoire sequencing with those obtained by bulk whole-transcriptome sequencing. As a main aim, a read-filtering strategy for immune repertoire data was addressed, with the specific question being whether clonotypes supported by a single read should be removed. General study outcomes and caveats: In IR-seq, single-read clonotypes were roughly 84% of clonotypes but 3% to 4.5% of total reads; in RNA-seq they were 70% to 75% of clonotypes and approximately 40% of reads. The sorted CD138-negative fraction was not purified T cells but a mixed bone marrow immune population. IR-seq captured clonotypes at much higher depth and more reliably than RNA-seq, and smaller IR-seq throughput sufficed to identify most shared clonotypes. The correlation between IR-seq and RNA-seq shared clonotype proportions was increased by removal of single-read clonotypes.

The CDR3 sequence holds 14 residues, the cysteine and phenylalanine included. Only the CDR3 DNA stays, 42 bases, in frame from base 1. Trimming removed 3 bases from V and 8 bases from J; the gene matches leave 5 bases unexplained. The Immunoverse kit was used to build TCR libraries from around 420 ng RNA, with molecular barcoded adaptors covering alpha/delta and beta/gamma chains. TCR library preparation was performed with the same RNA that was used for transcriptome sequencing. TCR libraries were sequenced on an Illumina HiSeq 4000 with 2 x 150 cycles. On the study's bioinformatics: MiXCR aligned TCR reads to human V, D, J and C references and assembled the aligned reads into CDR3 clonotypes, with quality filtering and error correction included. The tcR package in R was used to analyze clonotype counts and gene usage diversity. For inspection of raw mapping reads, RNA-seq reads were mapped by STAR aligner version 2.5.3a onto GRCh37 of the human genome. IR-seq fastq files were randomly downsampled with Seqtk 1.3 to test the effect of sequencing depth on detected clonotypes. Through fastp at Q25 and MiXCR, TCRdb rebuilt clones from the public reads, retaining in-frame beta chains. Each record represents a unique CDR3 protein, reported with the most common genes and DNA among its rows. For this entry, the V and J calls and clone size follow TCRdb and not the study's own pipeline. The sample table contains about 62,000 distinct CDR3 sequences; only one count was recorded for less than 20% of them. The ten biggest clones cover about a tenth of the sample.

This clonotype was seen repeatedly, ten times or more. It lacks a known antigen. No much larger clone is present one base from it, and per-base qualities are unavailable. Every patient had bone marrow sampled at the time of active disease. Ficoll-Hypaque density gradient centrifugation was used to isolate the bone marrow mononuclear cells. Myeloma plasma cells were removed and CD138-negative cells were collected by negative selection after labeling with CD138 magnetic microbeads on a MACS separator. The purity of the isolated cells was checked by flow cytometry with CD138 antibodies on an Attune NxT. TRIzol reagent was used to extract total RNA, which was then quantified with a NanoDrop spectrophotometer. Paired RNA-seq and IR-seq were performed on each patient's CD138-negative bone marrow sample.

The chain joins TRBV12-3 or TRBV12-4 to TRBJ1-4, with 8 bases aligning to TRBD1. Material for sequencing was a population of CD138-negative cells sorted from bone marrow. The cell subset or site label here, explained by the study, means: bone marrow mononuclear cells depleted of CD138+ plasma/myeloma cells by negative magnetic selection. This sequence originates from a donor older than 35 with multiple myeloma. The nucleotides are TGTGCCAGCAGTTTCGGACAGGGTGGCGAAAAACTGTTTTTT. It translates as CASSFGQGGEKLFF.